Listed here are 27 T cell receptor beta chains from one sample, sequenced in a study of T cell responses to AZD1222 COVID-19 vaccine. This table comes from immunoSEQ multiplex PCR, and its TCRdb copy is limited to in-frame clones, with some not included. The sample lists 90,000 to 150,000 clones, about nine tenths occurring once. Sequenced material: peripheral blood, taken on day 0 of AZD1222 vaccination. The receptors here all came from an adult in good health.

The CDR3 loop is CASSARLGYEKLFF. The CDR3 region has the DNA TGTGCCAGCAGCGCCCGTTTGGGTTATGAAAAACTGTTTTTT. The chain employs TRBV5-6 and TRBJ1-4; D gene uncertain. The CDR3 sequence is 14 residues long. Germline CDR1 and CDR2: SGHDT and YYEEEE. V was pared by 4 bases and J by 6 bases, with 13 bases between.

The chain couples TRBV5-1 to TRBJ1-2; D unresolved. CDR1 SGHRS and CDR2 YFSETQ come from the germline V gene. The germline V and J ends were trimmed by 1 base and 2 bases, with 9 bases remaining between them. The CDR3 contains 14 residues. As DNA, the CDR3 is TGCGCCAGCAGCTTGTCGGATTCGAACTATGGCTACACCTTC. This encodes CASSLSDSNYGYTF.

V and J are TRBV5-1 and TRBJ1-6, with 10 nucleotides matching TRBD1. Germline V gives CDR1 SGHRS, CDR2 YFSETQ. The CDR3 extends over 16 amino acids. With V trimmed by 0 bases and J by 9 bases, 6 bases remained unmatched. In nucleotides, the CDR3 is TGCGCCAGCAGCTTGGACGTGACAGGGGGCCGTTCACCCCTCCACTTT. This gives the protein CASSLDVTGGRSPLHF.

The genes are TRBV5-1 and TRBJ2-7, with TRBD1 as a possible D gene (6 bases). Germline loops: CDR1 SGHRS, CDR2 YFSETQ. The CDR3 spans 11 residues. The V end lost 6 bases, the J end lost 5 bases, and 9 bases lay between the germline ends. The CDR3 coding sequence is TGCGCCAGCAAAACAGGGAACGAGCAGTACTTC. This encodes CASKTGNEQYF. Full variable domain (missing parts from reference TRBV5-1 and TRBJ2-7): KAGVTQTPRYLIKTRGQQVTLSCSPISGHRSVSWYQQTPGQGLQFLFEYFSETQRNKGNFPGRFSGRQFSNSRSEMNVSTLELGDSALYLCASKTGNEQYFGPGTRLTVT.

V gene TRBV6-5 combines with J gene TRBJ1-2; the D gene is possibly TRBD1 (5 bases). Between the trimmed V and J ends, which lost 4 bases and 3 bases, there was a span of 18 bases. Germline assignment: CDR1 MNHEY and CDR2 SVGAGI. This CDR3 spans 16 amino acids. CDR3: CASSSYARGGHYGYTF. Written as DNA, the CDR3 is TGTGCCAGCAGTTCCTACGCGCGGGGCGGCCACTATGGCTACACCTTC.

The V gene is TRBV30, the J gene TRBJ1-2; unclear D gene. Germline V gives CDR1 GTSNPN, CDR2 SVGIG (reference sequence). This CDR3 spans 11 amino acids. V gave up 7 bases and J gave up 8 bases, with 14 bases separating them. The CDR3 protein is CASASGRGYTF. CDR3 nucleotides: TGTGCCTCCGCTAGTGGGCGAGGCTACACCTTC.

This chain links TRBV3-1 (or the pseudogene TRBV3-2) with TRBJ1-5, with D uncertain. Trimming stripped 1 base from V and 14 bases from J, with 12 bases between. The CDR3 sequence is 12 residues long. The germline V gene encodes CDR1 LGHDT and CDR2 YNNKEL (reference sequence). In nucleotides, the CDR3 is TGTGCCAGCAGCCAAGGGGCCAGGTCAAAGCATTTT. The encoded protein is CASSQGARSKHF.

J is TRBJ2-7 and V is TRBV7-2; maybe TRBD2 (5 bases). The germline gives CDR1 SGHTA, CDR2 FQGNSA. The CDR3 is 12 amino acids. V lost 2 bases and J lost 6, with 8 bases in between. The CDR3 loop reads CASSLTRGEQYF. Here the CDR3 DNA reads TGTGCCAGCAGCTTAACCCGGGGCGAGCAGTACTTC.

This clone was seen a few times. The chain carries TRBV28 and TRBJ2-7; weak D call: TRBD1 (5 bases). V lost 1 base and J lost 7, with 17 bases in between. The CDR3 is 15 residues long. Germline V gene lookup returns CDR1 MDHEN and CDR2 SYDVKM. CDR3 amino acids: CASSLSTGAPGEQYF. The CDR3 DNA is TGTGCCAGCAGTTTATCCACCGGCGCACCAGGGGAGCAGTACTTC.

The V and J genes are TRBV5-1 and TRBJ2-1; D unresolved. Germline CDR1 is SGHRS and CDR2 is YFSETQ. Deletions cut 4 bases from V and 5 bases from J, with 10 bases between. The CDR3 has 13 residues. The CDR3 DNA reads as TGCGCCAGCAGCATCCAGGCTAACAATGAGCAGTTCTTC. It encodes CASSIQANNEQFF.

The chain couples TRBV19 to TRBJ2-7, with D unclear. The CDR3 is 15 residues long. Germline CDR1 and CDR2: LNHDA and SQIVND (reference sequence). Trimming took off 1 base at V and 1 base at J, with 11 bases between the two ends. The CDR3 protein is CASSIGPASSYEQYF. DNA for the CDR3: TGTGCCAGTAGTATAGGGCCAGCTTCTTCCTACGAGCAGTACTTC.

This chain joins TRBV4-1 and TRBJ1-1; D ambiguous. Germline V gene lookup returns CDR1 MGHRA and CDR2 YSYEKL. V gave up 4 bases and J gave up 0 bases, with 12 bases separating them. This CDR3 is built from 15 residues. DNA of the CDR3: TGCGCCAGCAGCCTTTCTGGTGTGGTGAACACTGAAGCTTTCTTT. Translating it yields CASSLSGVVNTEAFF.

This clone appeared a single time. V gene TRBV5-4 combines with J gene TRBJ2-7, with TRBD2 identical over 7 bases. CDR3 length: 15 amino acids. The V and J ends lost 0 bases and 6 bases, in that order; junction bases with no gene match: 9. Germline values: CDR1 SGHNT, CDR2 YYREEE (reference sequence). CDR3 residues: CASSLDRRGSIEQYF. The CDR3 DNA sequence: TGTGCCAGCAGCTTGGACCGGCGGGGGTCGATCGAGCAGTACTTC.

This chain connects TRBV27 to TRBJ2-7; possible D gene TRBD1, 7 bases. V was shortened by 4 bases and J by 0 bases, with 13 bases between the two germline ends. Germline assignment: CDR1 MNHEY and CDR2 SMNVEV (reference sequence). The CDR3 has 15 residues. CDR3 DNA: TGTGCCAGCAGTTCCCCGGGGGACAGCTCCTACGAGCAGTACTTC. It codes for CASSSPGDSSYEQYF.

This chain uses TRBV30 with TRBJ2-1; D gene uncertain. V gave up 3 bases and J gave up 4 bases, with 4 bases separating them. Germline CDR1 reads GTSNPN; CDR2 reads SVGIG (reference sequence). This CDR3 comprises 11 residues. CDR3 sequence: CAWSEYNEQFF. The CDR3, as DNA: TGTGCCTGGAGCGAGTACAATGAGCAGTTCTTC. Supplemented by reference TRBV30 and TRBJ2-1, the full variable domain reads SQTIHQWPATLVQPVGSPLSLECTVEGTSNPNLYWYRQAAGRGLQLLFYSVGIGQISSEVPQNLSASRPQDRQFILSSKKLLLSDSGFYLCAWSEYNEQFFGPGTRLTVL.

V gene TRBV7-2 combines with J gene TRBJ2-7; perhaps TRBD1 as D (5 bases). The CDR3 has 14 amino acids. Germline V gene lookup returns CDR1 SGHTA and CDR2 FQGNSA. V was cut by 0 bases and J by 3 bases, with 9 bases left in between. The CDR3 DNA reads TGTGCCAGCAGCTTAGCAGGGGCTAACTACGAGCAGTACTTC. It yields the protein CASSLAGANYEQYF.

The chain joins TRBV5-1 to TRBJ2-7; 7 positions match TRBD1. The CDR3 is made up of 16 amino acids. V lost 0 bases to trimming and J lost 0 bases; unmatched junction nucleotides: 6. Germline loops: CDR1 SGHRS, CDR2 YFSETQ. The CDR3 DNA follows: TGCGCCAGCAGCTTGGCCCAAGACAGGGACTCCTACGAGCAGTACTTC. Its protein product is CASSLAQDRDSYEQYF.

The rearrangement uses TRBV11-3 and TRBJ1-1; no definite D call. The CDR3 is 16 amino acids. Trimming shortened V by 2 bases and J by 1 base, and 14 bases separated the two germline ends. Germline CDR1 reads SGHNT; CDR2 reads YENEEA. CDR3 sequence: CASSLKQLLSNTEAFF. CDR3 nucleotide sequence: TGTGCCAGCAGCTTAAAGCAGCTATTATCGAACACTGAAGCTTTCTTT.

The J gene is TRBJ2-1, the V gene TRBV27, with a possible D match to TRBD2 (5 bases). CDR1 is MNHEY, CDR2 SMNVEV, per germline (reference sequence). Trimming took 8 bases from V and 0 from J, leaving 17 bases between them. The CDR3 loop spans 16 amino acids. CDR3 loop: CASPCGRTPSYNEQFF. The CDR3 DNA sequence: TGTGCCAGCCCTTGCGGGCGGACCCCCTCCTACAATGAGCAGTTCTTC.

The CDR3 loop reads CASSLGDIYEQYF. CDR3 DNA: TGCGCCAGCAGCTTGGGGGACATCTACGAGCAGTACTTC. The V call is TRBV5-1, the J call TRBJ2-7, with TRBD1 as a possible D gene (6 bases). CDR1 and CDR2 from the germline V gene are SGHRS and YFSETQ. The ends were cut back, 0 bases at V and 3 bases at J, with 7 bases in the middle. CDR3 length: 13 residues.

This clone appeared once. This chain joins TRBV27 and TRBJ2-3; the D call may be TRBD1 or TRBD2 (6 bases each). Trimming removed 8 bases at V and 5 bases at J, with 17 bases between. CDR1 and CDR2 from the germline V gene are MNHEY and SMNVEV (reference sequence). The CDR3 is 14 residues long. The CDR3 region has the DNA TGTGCCAGCGGGATTACCGGGGGCCGAGATACGCAGTATTTT. This encodes CASGITGGRDTQYF.

This chain connects TRBV6-6 to TRBJ1-1; 8 bases are a match to TRBD1. CDR1 is MNHNY and CDR2 is SVGAGI in the germline V gene (reference sequence). J gave up 2 bases and V 4 bases, and 9 bases lay outside the gene matches. This CDR3 contains 16 residues. Here the CDR3 reads CASSSDRGRQNTEAFF. In nucleotides, the CDR3 is TGTGCCAGCAGTTCCGACAGGGGAAGGCAAAACACTGAAGCTTTCTTT.

The chain recombines TRBV5-1 with TRBJ2-3; D gene ambiguous. The CDR3 runs to 14 residues. V lost 0 bases and J lost 0, with 5 bases in between. Looked up from germline, CDR1 is SGHRS and CDR2 is YFSETQ. In DNA, the CDR3 is TGCGCCAGCAGCTTGGGGGCCAGCACAGATACGCAGTATTTT. Translation gives CASSLGASTDTQYF.

The V and J genes are TRBV27 and TRBJ2-7; D remains unclear. The CDR3 runs 15 residues. The ends were cut back, 3 bases at V and 5 bases at J, with 17 bases in the middle. CDR1 is MNHEY, CDR2 SMNVEV, per germline (reference sequence). The CDR3 loop reads CASSFARSLGDEQYF. As DNA, the CDR3 is TGTGCCAGCAGTTTCGCACGCAGCTTGGGCGACGAGCAGTACTTC.

CDR3 DNA sequence: TGTGCCAGCAGCAAAATCTGCGTTCGCAGGAGGGGAACTTATAGCAATCAGCCCCAGCATTTT. Translation: CASSKICVRRRGTYSNQPQHF. The chain combines TRBV21-1 with TRBJ1-5. TRBV21-1 represents a pseudogene. The CDR3 runs 21 residues.

This clone has only one observation. The genes are TRBV5-1 and TRBJ2-5, with 9 bases fitting TRBD1. The CDR3 has 16 amino acids. Losses at the gene ends were 3 bases for V and 5 bases for J; bases not matched to a gene: 11. CDR1 is SGHRS, CDR2 YFSETQ, per germline. As DNA, the CDR3 is TGCGCCAGCAGCTGGCGGGGGACAGGGCCGTCGGAGACCCAGTACTTC. Encoded protein: CASSWRGTGPSETQYF.

This chain links TRBV19 with TRBJ2-1; tentative D call: TRBD2 (5 bases). The germline V gene has CDR1 LNHDA and CDR2 SQIVND (reference sequence). Trimming stripped 4 bases from V and 5 bases from J, with 18 bases between. The CDR3 consists of 16 residues. The CDR3 DNA reads as TGTGCCAGTAGTACTACCCGCTATCCCGGGGACAATGAGCAGTTCTTC. It codes for CASSTTRYPGDNEQFF. Full variable domain (outside the CDR3, taken from reference TRBV19 and TRBJ2-1): DGGITQSPKYLFRKEGQNVTLSCEQNLNHDAMYWYRQDPGQGLRLIYYSQIVNDFQKGDIAEGYSVSREKKESFPLTVTSAQKNPTAFYLCASSTTRYPGDNEQFFGPGTRLTVL.